These 27 T cell receptor beta chains originate from one sample sequenced in a study of OX40 agonist ivuxolimab in advanced cancers. Libraries were prepared by immunoSEQ multiplex PCR; TCRdb keeps only in-frame clonotypes and omits some of them. The profile shows under 80,000 clones, around nine tenths of them singletons. Sequencing used CD4+ or CD8+ T cells sorted from blood, obtained in a trial of the OX40 agonist ivuxolimab. The receptors were gathered from an adult with an advanced solid tumor such as melanoma, head and neck, liver or kidney cancer.

The rearrangement uses TRBV7-3 and TRBJ2-5; tentatively, D is TRBD1 (5 bases). From germline, CDR1 is SGHTA and CDR2 FQGTGA. Deletions cut 2 bases from V and 5 bases from J, with 12 bases between. There are 14 residues in the CDR3. This chain's CDR3 is CASSLAGITETQYF. For the CDR3, the DNA is TGTGCCAGCAGCTTAGCAGGGATAACGGAGACCCAGTACTTC.

V gene TRBV30 combines with J gene TRBJ2-2; 7 bases fit TRBD2. Germline CDR1 GTSNPN, CDR2 SVGIG (reference sequence). The CDR3 is 14 residues long. With V trimmed by 3 bases and J by 0 bases, 1 base remained unmatched. The CDR3 nucleotides read TGTGCCTGGAGGGGAGGGGCGAACACCGGGGAGCTGTTTTTT. Amino acid sequence: CAWRGGANTGELFF.

The chain links TRBV7-2 to TRBJ2-2, with unresolved D. V shed 2 bases and J shed 4 bases, with 8 bases lying between them. Per germline, CDR1 SGHTA and CDR2 FQGNSA. This CDR3 region has 14 residues. The CDR3, as DNA: TGTGCCAGCAGCTTATCTCGCTTCACCGGGGAGCTGTTTTTT. It codes for CASSLSRFTGELFF.

The chain is built from TRBV7-9 and TRBJ1-1; D is uncertain. Germline V CDR1 and CDR2: SEHNR, FQNEAQ (reference sequence). CDR3 length equals 14 residues. Deletions cut 5 bases from V and 2 bases from J, with 12 bases between. Written as DNA, the CDR3 is TGTGCCAGCAGCCAGACCCTCGCCAACACTGAAGCTTTCTTT. It translates to CASSQTLANTEAFF.

This clone was detected once. The rearrangement uses TRBV6-5 and TRBJ2-5; weak D call: TRBD2 (6 bases). Germline assignment: CDR1 MNHEY and CDR2 SVGAGI. The V end was cut by 2 bases, the J end by 5 bases, with 15 bases between. This CDR3 is 15 amino acids long. The CDR3 DNA follows: TGTGCCAGCAGTTACAGGGCGGGGCCTAGGGAGACCCAGTACTTC. Translated: CASSYRAGPRETQYF.

The chain is built from TRBV4-3 and TRBJ1-5, with D uncertain. V lost 0 bases and J lost 4, with 10 bases in between. Germline CDR1 is LGHNA and CDR2 is YSLEER. The CDR3 contains 15 residues. CDR3 region: CASSQESGINQPQHF. In nucleotides, the CDR3 is TGCGCCAGCAGCCAAGAAAGTGGCATAAATCAGCCCCAGCATTTT.

This sequence joins TRBV5-8 and TRBJ1-5, with 9 positions matching TRBD1. V lost 0 bases, J lost 3 bases, and 1 base stayed unmatched. The CDR3 covers 15 residues. Per the germline V gene, CDR1 is SGHTS and CDR2 is YDEGEE. In DNA, the CDR3 is TGTGCCAGCAGCTTGGGGGACAGGGCCAATCAGCCCCAGCATTTT. It encodes CASSLGDRANQPQHF.

The gene calls are TRBV6-6 and TRBJ1-6; the match to TRBD1 covers 8 bases. The CDR3 has 16 residues. V lost 6 bases and J lost 0; bases outside the gene matches: 4. Germline CDR1 reads MNHNY; CDR2 reads SVGAGI (reference sequence). DNA of the CDR3: TGTGCCAGCAGAAGACAGGGGAGCTCCTATAATTCACCCCTCCACTTT. Protein product: CASRRQGSSYNSPLHF.

The chain employs TRBV7-2 and TRBJ1-2; D ambiguous. Germline lookup yields CDR1 SGHTA and CDR2 FQGNSA. The V end was cut by 6 bases, the J end by 8 bases, with 16 bases between. This CDR3 is built from 13 residues. The CDR3 spells CASRSPGPRGYTF. The CDR3 nucleotides are TGTGCCAGCAGGTCGCCTGGGCCCAGGGGCTACACCTTC.

The rearrangement links TRBV30 to TRBJ1-4; D might be TRBD1 (5 bases). V lost 4 bases, J lost 5 bases, and 11 bases lay in between. There are 13 residues in the CDR3. CDR1 is GTSNPN, CDR2 SVGIG, per germline (reference sequence). The CDR3 loop is CAWTGRLNEKLFF. CDR3 coding DNA: TGTGCCTGGACGGGACGGTTAAATGAAAAACTGTTTTTT.

The chain links TRBV4-2 to TRBJ1-6; the match to TRBD1 covers 7 bases. J gave up 14 bases and V 0 bases, and 4 bases lay outside the gene matches. The germline gives CDR1 LGHNA, CDR2 YNFKEQ. The CDR3 loop spans 13 amino acids. The CDR3 DNA sequence: TGTGCCAGCAGCCAAGATCAGGGACAGACCCTCCACTTT. This translates into CASSQDQGQTLHF.

The chain links TRBV5-1 to TRBJ2-7; D gene uncertain. The V end lost 8 bases, the J end lost 0 bases, and 15 bases lay between the germline ends. This CDR3 is 14 amino acids long. CDR1 SGHRS and CDR2 YFSETQ come from the germline V gene. The CDR3 DNA follows: TGCGCCAGTCGGACCGCTTTTAACTCCTACGAGCAGTACTTC. Encoded protein: CASRTAFNSYEQYF. The full variable domain, completed using reference TRBV5-1 and TRBJ2-7, is KAGVTQTPRYLIKTRGQQVTLSCSPISGHRSVSWYQQTPGQGLQFLFEYFSETQRNKGNFPGRFSGRQFSNSRSEMNVSTLELGDSALYLCASRTAFNSYEQYFGPGTRLTVT.

This chain links TRBV5-4 with TRBJ1-2; perhaps TRBD1 as D (6 bases). The CDR3 spans 15 residues. The V and J ends lost 4 bases and 5 bases respectively, with 18 bases between them. Germline lookup yields CDR1 SGHNT and CDR2 YYREEE (reference sequence). CDR3 amino acids: CASSRDRSSSYGYTF. CDR3 coding DNA: TGTGCCAGCAGCCGCGACAGGTCGTCGTCGTATGGCTACACCTTC.

The V gene is TRBV2, the J gene TRBJ2-7, with 8 bases fitting TRBD2. The V and J ends lost 2 bases and 2 bases, in that order; junction bases with no gene match: 11. CDR3 length: 17 residues. Germline CDR1 is SNHLY and CDR2 is FYNNEI. The CDR3 region is CASSEFAGGGVTYEQYF. The CDR3 region has the DNA TGTGCCAGCAGTGAATTTGCCGGGGGGGGAGTAACCTACGAGCAGTACTTC. The whole variable domain, filled in from reference TRBV2 and TRBJ2-7, reads EPEVTQTPSHQVTQMGQEVILRCVPISNHLYFYWYRQILGQKVEFLVSFYNNEISEKSEIFDDQFSVERPDGSNFTLKIRSTKLEDSAMYFCASSEFAGGGVTYEQYFGPGTRLTVT.

This chain connects TRBV4-2 to TRBJ1-6, with 8 bases identical to TRBD1. CDR3 size: 18 residues. Germline V gene sequence: CDR1 LGHNA, CDR2 YNFKEQ. V was clipped by 0 bases and J by 1 base; unmatched bases: 5. This chain's CDR3 is CASSQDLQGASYNSPLHF. DNA of the CDR3: TGTGCCAGCAGCCAAGATCTGCAGGGGGCGTCCTATAATTCACCCCTCCACTTT.

This chain joins TRBV28 and TRBJ1-5; 12 bases are a match to TRBD1. V trimming: 7 bases; J trimming: 2 bases; junction bases outside the gene matches: 12. The CDR3 runs to 18 residues. Germline V gene data show CDR1 as MDHEN and CDR2 as SYDVKM. The CDR3: CASTRPGQGAVGNQPQHF. The CDR3, as DNA: TGTGCCAGCACCCGGCCGGGACAGGGGGCCGTTGGCAATCAGCCCCAGCATTTT.

Regarding this clone: A read error may produce the germline difference seen at one junction end. This sample also contains other DNA sequences that code for the same CDR3. The chain is built from TRBV4-1 and TRBJ2-5, with TRBD2 matching over 10 bases. Germline-derived CDR1 and CDR2 are MGHRA and YSYEKL. This CDR3 comprises 12 residues. The CDR3 DNA reads as TGTGCCAGCAGCCCCAGCGGGGGGGCCCAGTACTTC. Protein sequence: CASSPSGGAQYF.

This chain joins TRBV9 and TRBJ2-2; a weak D match, TRBD1 (5 bases). CDR1 and CDR2 from the germline V gene are SGDLS and YYNGEE. V was trimmed by 0 bases and J by 5 bases, leaving 14 bases between them. The CDR3 is 16 residues long. As DNA, the CDR3 is TGTGCCAGCAGCGTAGGAGTGGGGCACTTAACCGGGGAGCTGTTTTTT. As protein: CASSVGVGHLTGELFF. Complete variable domain (other parts from reference TRBV9 and TRBJ2-2): DSGVTQTPKHLITATGQRVTLRCSPRSGDLSVYWYQQSLDQGLQFLIQYYNGEERAKGNILERFSAQQFPDLHSELNLSSLELGDSALYFCASSVGVGHLTGELFFGEGSRLTVL.

This clone is labeled as medium-sized. This chain joins TRBV19 and TRBJ1-2; possible D gene TRBD1, 5 bases. Germline CDR1 and CDR2: LNHDA and SQIVND (reference sequence). This CDR3 contains 12 residues. Deletions cut 5 bases from V and 5 bases from J, with 9 bases between. CDR3 region: CASSGAGYGYTF. In DNA, the CDR3 is TGTGCCAGTAGTGGAGCAGGGTATGGCTACACCTTC.

The rearrangement uses TRBV7-2 and TRBJ2-7; no clear D. With 5 bases removed from V and 2 bases from J, the gap between germline ends came to 7 bases. Germline V lookup: CDR1 SGHTA, CDR2 FQGNSA. The CDR3 length is 12 residues. The CDR3 loop is CASSPRAYEQYF. The DNA for the CDR3 is TGTGCCAGCAGCCCTAGAGCCTACGAGCAGTACTTC.

The V call is TRBV14, the J call TRBJ1-4; 7 bases align to TRBD1. J lost 6 bases, V lost 6 bases, and 4 bases had no gene match. The CDR3 extends over 13 amino acids. CDR1 and CDR2 (germline): SGHDN, FVKESK. The CDR3 DNA sequence: TGTGCCAGCAGACAGGGGAACTATGAAAAACTGTTTTTT. This gives the protein CASRQGNYEKLFF.

The chain joins TRBV19 to TRBJ2-2; 7 bases match TRBD1. The V gene's germline CDR1 is LNHDA and CDR2 SQIVND (reference sequence). J gave up 3 bases and V 5 bases, and 3 bases lay outside the gene matches. The CDR3 has 14 amino acids. CDR3 residues: CASSYRGDTGELFF. CDR3 coding DNA: TGTGCCAGTAGTTACAGGGGAGACACCGGGGAGCTGTTTTTT.

The chain has TRBV27 and TRBJ2-3, with 7 bases identical to TRBD2. The CDR3 is 14 amino acids. With V trimmed by 5 bases and J by 5 bases, 7 bases remained unmatched. Germline CDR1 is MNHEY and CDR2 is SMNVEV (reference sequence). Here the CDR3 reads CASSPGGRGDTQYF. The CDR3 DNA reads as TGTGCCAGCAGTCCTGGAGGGAGGGGAGATACGCAGTATTTT.

This clone was counted once. The gene calls are TRBV6-5 and TRBJ1-5; no definite D call. The V end lost 8 bases, the J end lost 3 bases, and 8 bases lay between the germline ends. The CDR3 covers 12 residues. Germline assignment: CDR1 MNHEY and CDR2 SVGAGI. The CDR3: CASGEDNQPQHF. The CDR3, as DNA: TGTGCCAGCGGGGAGGACAATCAGCCCCAGCATTTT.

The CDR3 protein is CASSFRGHDTDTQYF. Here the CDR3 DNA reads TGTGCCAGCAGCTTCAGGGGGCATGACACAGATACGCAGTATTTT. The chain couples TRBV7-3 to TRBJ2-3; 8 bases are a match to TRBD1. The V and J ends lost 3 bases and 2 bases, in that order; junction bases with no gene match: 4. Looked up from germline, CDR1 is SGHTA and CDR2 is FQGTGA. This CDR3 has 15 residues.

On this clone: At one of its ends the junction is not consistent with the germline gene, which may arise from a read error. This chain links TRBV13 with TRBJ2-7; 8 nucleotides line up with TRBD2. Germline V gives CDR1 PRHDT, CDR2 FYEKMQ (reference sequence). This CDR3 is built from 15 residues. The CDR3 DNA follows: TGTGCCGGCAGCACAGGACTAGCCGGTTTTAACGAGCAGTACTTC. Translation gives CAGSTGLAGFNEQYF.

This sequence joins TRBV7-8 and TRBJ1-2; D might be TRBD1 (5 bases). CDR1 is SGHVS, CDR2 FQNEAQ, per germline. V lost 5 bases, J lost 0 bases, and 10 bases lay in between. The CDR3 extends over 14 amino acids. The CDR3 protein is CASSPDNTNYGYTF. The CDR3 DNA reads as TGTGCCAGCAGCCCGGACAACACTAACTATGGCTACACCTTC.